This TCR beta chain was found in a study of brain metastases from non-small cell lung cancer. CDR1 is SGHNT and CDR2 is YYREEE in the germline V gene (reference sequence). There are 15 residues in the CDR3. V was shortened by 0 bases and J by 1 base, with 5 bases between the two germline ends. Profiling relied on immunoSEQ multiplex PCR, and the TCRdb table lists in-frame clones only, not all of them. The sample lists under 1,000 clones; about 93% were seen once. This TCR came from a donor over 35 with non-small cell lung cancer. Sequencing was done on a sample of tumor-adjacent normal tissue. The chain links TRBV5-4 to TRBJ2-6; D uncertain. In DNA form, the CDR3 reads TGTGCCAGCAGCTTGGAACGGTCTGGGGCCAACGTCCTGACTTTC. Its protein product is CASSLERSGANVLTF. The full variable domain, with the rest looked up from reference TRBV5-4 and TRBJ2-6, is ETGVTQSPTHLIKTRGQQVTLRCSSQSGHNTVSWYQQALGQGPQFIFQYYREEENGRGNFPPRFSGLQFPNYSSELNVNALELDDSALYLCASSLERSGANVLTFGAGSRLTVL.